The clone carrying this T cell receptor beta chain has a handful of counts. These data originate in a study of cytomegalovirus exposure and HLA in healthy donors. Researchers ran the PCR with 60 Vbeta and 13 Jbeta primers. In the original workflow: Later reanalysis found 80 million or so unique TCR beta chains, around 11 million of them shared. TCRdb's table, derived via immunoSEQ multiplex PCR, lists solely in-frame clones and lacks some. The V and J calls and clone size were taken over from that table, and D and trimming were inferred from the DNA. The sample consists of over 80,000 clones, 65% of them appearing once. The CDR3 extends over 16 amino acids. The V segment lost 4 bases and the J segment 3 bases; nucleotides outside the gene matches: 8. CDR1 and CDR2 from the germline V gene are MNHNS and SASEGT.

The sample consisted of PBMCs. The source of this sequence is a boy younger than 18 in good health and CMV-seropositive. This chain uses TRBV6-1 with TRBJ2-3; TRBD1 matches 9 bases. The CDR3 loop is CASSVWTGVATDTQYF. Written as DNA, the CDR3 is TGTGCCAGCAGTGTCTGGACAGGGGTCGCAACAGATACGCAGTATTTT.